This TCR beta chain was sequenced in a study of blood T cell repertoires in COVID-19. About the research overall: T cells, B-cell-depleted T cells, or PBMCs provided the cDNA or gDNA that served as material.

Authors' methods: Amplifying reference gene primers gave estimates of nucleated cell counts. Sequencing was performed with immunoSEQ multiplex PCR; in TCRdb, only in-frame clones are kept and a portion is missing. The DNA was the basis for D and trimming; V, J and clone size are from that table. The sample holds some 160,000 clones, about four fifths seen once. The sample holds a few counts of this clone. This sequence was found in a man between 65 and 79 years old with active or convalescent COVID-19. The sample taken for sequencing was peripheral blood.

This CDR3 is CASSQGNEQFF. CDR3 nucleotides: TGTGCCAGCAGCCAGGGCAATGAGCAGTTCTTC. The gene calls are TRBV11-3 and TRBJ2-1; D may be TRBD1 (5 bases). The V gene's germline CDR1 is SGHNT and CDR2 YENEEA. The CDR3 is 11 amino acids. V was pared by 5 bases and J by 6 bases, with 5 bases between.